One T cell receptor beta chain is described in this entry. Its antigen is unknown. The source of the sample is a study of Ad26.COV2.S vaccination and SARS-CoV-2 variants. Study as a whole: The donor was enrolled in the Ad26.COV2.S arm of the COV1001 trial.

Described treatment: around 19 received Ad26.COV2.S at low or high dose, single or two shots; roughly 5 received placebo; per-sample allocation not given. The study sampled participants on day 63 after the first vaccine or placebo injection. Study observations and caveats: Spike-specific responses of CD8+ and CD4+ T cells were reported to display substantial breadth after vaccination.

Only in-frame clones appear in the TCRdb table, and some are missing; sequencing was by immunoSEQ multiplex PCR. The profile shows about 680,000 clones, around 89% of them singletons. V was shortened by 5 bases and J by 7 bases, with 9 bases between the two germline ends. Germline V gene sequence: CDR1 LNHDA, CDR2 SQIVND (reference sequence). The CDR3 has 13 residues. The sequenced sample was peripheral blood, obtained in a trial of Ad26.COV2.S vaccine versus placebo. This rearrangement joins TRBV19 to TRBJ2-6; D unclear. This clonotype was sampled from a person between 18 and 60 years old who received the Ad26.COV2.S COVID-19 vaccine or a placebo. CDR3: CASSVRTANVLTF. CDR3 bases: TGTGCCAGTAGTGTTCGGACCGCCAACGTCCTGACTTTC.